This T cell receptor beta chain came from a study of blood T cell repertoires in COVID-19. About the research overall: Sites across the United States, Italy and Spain contributed samples from acute and convalescent COVID-19.

V was pared by 3 bases and J by 5 bases, with 10 bases between. There are 14 residues in the CDR3. The germline V gene encodes CDR1 SEHNR and CDR2 FQNEAQ (reference sequence). Original processing methods: Quantification of nucleated cells was approximated via reference gene primer amplification. The table came from immunoSEQ multiplex PCR; TCRdb's copy has only in-frame clones and leaves some out. V, J and clone size are those of that table, while D and trimming were read from the DNA. This table holds 300,000 to 450,000 clones, 87% found once. Sequenced material: PBMCs or T cells enriched from blood (not recorded which). This TCR derives from a man in his forties or fifties in a cohort exposed to, infected with or recovered from COVID-19 (not recorded which). The chain carries TRBV7-9 and TRBJ1-4; D may be TRBD1 (6 bases). The CDR3 protein is CASSFDRINEKLFF. CDR3 bases: TGTGCCAGCAGCTTTGACAGGATAAATGAAAAACTGTTTTTT.